This T cell receptor (beta chain) appears in the sequencing data of a study of shared clonotypes between healthy human individuals. TCRdb's table, derived via immunoSEQ multiplex PCR, lists solely in-frame clones and lacks some. In the table there are over 850,000 clones, around three quarters of which are singletons. Points on this clone: Antigen specificity is unknown. A far bigger clonotype differs at one base, so this is likely a read error.

Points from the study as a whole: Depth was large, yet rarefaction showed that sorted-subset sequencing was incomplete.

Sequencing was performed on memory CD4+ T cells from PBMCs. Subset in this sample: CD45RA-negative fraction. The source is a man aged 18 to 29 in good health. Some clones in this sample may be carry-over from other donors' samples.

CDR3 in DNA: TGTGCCAGCAGACTGACAGGGGGCGCCGGGGAGCTGTTTTTT. Amino acid sequence: CASRLTGGAGELFF. The chain uses TRBV7-8 and TRBJ2-2; 10 bases align to TRBD1. The CDR3 extends over 14 amino acids. CDR1 SGHVS and CDR2 FQNEAQ come from the germline V gene. The trim removed 6 bases at V and 6 bases at J, leaving 4 bases unmatched.